Presented here are 20 T cell receptor beta chains from one specimen sequenced in a study of T cell repertoires in cytomegalovirus infection. No antigens are known for them. TCRdb analysed the reads with MiXCR anew, one entry per CDR3 protein. The table lists roughly 920,000 distinct CDR3 sequences, around 30% of them singletons. The source was cultured CD8+ T cells from PBMCs, collected from culture after CMV antigen stimulation. The source is a human donor in good health (CMV status not recorded). Some clones in this sample may be carry-over from other donors' samples.

This clonotype was seen more than once but under ten times. CDR3 sequence: CASSNRVPYNEQFF. The CDR3 DNA sequence: TGTGCCAGCAGTAATAGGGTTCCCTACAATGAGCAGTTCTTC. The V gene is TRBV27, the J gene TRBJ2-1; D gene ambiguous. V lost 5 bases to trimming and J lost 2 bases, with 10 bases between them. CDR1 MNHEY and CDR2 SMNVEV come from the germline V gene (reference sequence). There are 14 residues in the CDR3.

This chain uses TRBV6-5 with TRBJ2-7; 9 bases line up with TRBD1. This CDR3 has 14 amino acids. Germline values: CDR1 MNHEY, CDR2 SVGAGI. Trimming at V came to 5 bases and at J to 5 bases, leaving 7 bases not matched to a gene. For the CDR3, the DNA is TGTGCCAGCAGTCATGGGACAGGGCCGAACGAGCAGTACTTC. Amino acid sequence: CASSHGTGPNEQYF.

The sample holds a few counts of this clonotype. The V gene is TRBV7-9, the J gene TRBJ1-2, with TRBD1 identical over 10 bases. The germline V gene encodes CDR1 SEHNR and CDR2 FQNEAQ (reference sequence). This CDR3 comprises 16 residues. Trimming took 6 bases from V and 3 from J; bases not matched to a gene: 10. The DNA for the CDR3 is TGTGCCAGCAGACCAGACCGGGACAGGGGAGACTATGGCTACACCTTC. Protein product: CASRPDRDRGDYGYTF. Filled out from reference TRBV7-9 and TRBJ1-2, the complete variable domain reads DTGVSQNPRHKITKRGQNVTFRCDPISEHNRLYWYRQTLGQGPEFLTYFQNEAQLEKSRLLSDRFSAERPKGSFSTLEIQRTEQGDSAMYLCASRPDRDRGDYGYTFGSGTRLTVV.

This chain uses TRBV7-9 with TRBJ1-3; tentatively, D is TRBD1 (6 bases). This CDR3 comprises 15 residues. Germline loops: CDR1 SEHNR, CDR2 FQNEAQ (reference sequence). Deletions cut 4 bases from V and 0 bases from J, with 10 bases between. The CDR3 region is CASSSPDSSGNTIYF. CDR3 nucleotides: TGTGCCAGCAGCTCCCCGGACAGCTCTGGAAACACCATATATTTT.

The rearrangement joins TRBV5-5 to TRBJ1-5; the match to TRBD1 covers 9 bases. The CDR3 contains 15 residues. Germline CDR1 is SGHKS and CDR2 is YYEKEE (reference sequence). V lost 2 bases and J lost 4; bases outside the gene matches: 4. CDR3 nucleotides: TGTGCCAGCAGCTTCCTCGGACAGGGGAATCAGCCCCAGCATTTT. Its translation is CASSFLGQGNQPQHF.

The rearrangement joins TRBV12-3 or TRBV12-4 to TRBJ1-2; D is unclear. The CDR3 spans 14 residues. V was cut by 2 bases and J by 5 bases, with 12 bases left in between. The CDR3 DNA reads as TGTGCCAGCAGTTTAAGGAGTCTGCTATATGGCTACACCTTC. It yields the protein CASSLRSLLYGYTF.

This clonotype turned up a few times. The V gene is TRBV6-2 or TRBV6-3, the J gene TRBJ2-5; D gene uncertain. The germline CDR1 and CDR2 sequences are MNHEY and SVGEGT. V was clipped by 0 bases and J by 1 base, with 12 bases between them. This CDR3 region has 16 residues. The CDR3 region has the DNA TGTGCCAGCAGTTACTCGAGAAGACCCCCCCAAGAGACCCAGTACTTC. Residues: CASSYSRRPPQETQYF.

J is TRBJ1-1 and V is TRBV4-1; no clear D gene. This CDR3 is built from 13 residues. Trimming pared 3 bases from V and 2 bases from J, leaving 7 bases between. Germline CDR1 and CDR2: MGHRA and YSYEKL. The CDR3 DNA is TGCGCCAGCAGCCAGAACACCAACACTGAAGCTTTCTTT. Translation gives CASSQNTNTEAFF.

In this sample, this clonotype turned up a few times. The J gene is TRBJ2-1, the V gene TRBV20-1; TRBD2 matches 7 bases. CDR3 length: 15 residues. Unmatched junction bases numbered 15, after V lost 5 bases and J lost 8 bases. Per germline, CDR1 DFQATT and CDR2 SNEGSKA (reference sequence). Written as DNA, the CDR3 is TGCAGTGCTTCCGGACTAGAAACGGTTGGCGATGAGCAGTTCTTC. It is translated as CSASGLETVGDEQFF.

Many counts were recorded for this clonotype. V is TRBV7-9 and J is TRBJ1-2, with a tentative D call TRBD1 (5 bases). The V end was cut by 7 bases, the J end by 2 bases, with 20 bases between. CDR1 and CDR2 (germline): SEHNR, FQNEAQ (reference sequence). The length of the CDR3 is 16 residues. The CDR3 nucleotides read TGTGCCAGCACCCACCGCCCGGGAGGGGCCAACTATGGCTACACCTTC. Its protein product is CASTHRPGGANYGYTF.

Many counts were recorded for this clonotype. The CDR3 sequence is CASSIPSRSDEQFF. CDR3 in DNA: TGTGCCAGCAGCATACCCTCTAGGTCGGATGAGCAGTTCTTC. The rearrangement uses TRBV7-9 and TRBJ2-1, with D unclear. From germline, CDR1 is SEHNR and CDR2 FQNEAQ (reference sequence). The germline V and J ends were trimmed by 5 bases and 8 bases, with 16 bases remaining between them. This CDR3 contains 14 residues. The entire variable domain, with the rest obtained from reference TRBV7-9 and TRBJ2-1, is as follows: DTGVSQNPRHKITKRGQNVTFRCDPISEHNRLYWYRQTLGQGPEFLTYFQNEAQLEKSRLLSDRFSAERPKGSFSTLEIQRTEQGDSAMYLCASSIPSRSDEQFFGPGTRLTVL.

This clonotype was seen only a few times. The chain employs TRBV10-3 and TRBJ1-2; D ambiguous. V was shortened by 2 bases and J by 6 bases, with 13 bases between the two germline ends. The germline CDR1 and CDR2 sequences are ENHRY and SYGVKD. The CDR3 is 14 amino acids. CDR3 sequence: CAISEVDPNDGYTF. The CDR3 nucleotides read TGTGCCATCAGTGAGGTAGATCCGAACGATGGCTACACCTTC.

The V and J genes are TRBV7-6 and TRBJ2-6; a possible D gene is TRBD2 (5 bases). The V gene lost 5 bases and the J gene lost 1 base, with 12 bases spanning the gap. The CDR3 runs to 16 residues. Germline CDR1 and CDR2: SGHVS and FNYEAQ. Here the CDR3 reads CASSLLRTSGANVLTF. The CDR3 DNA sequence: TGTGCCAGCAGCCTCTTAAGGACTTCTGGGGCCAACGTCCTGACTTTC.

The rearrangement uses TRBV6-1 and TRBJ2-1; D assignment may be TRBD1 or TRBD2 (7 bases each). The CDR3 has 15 amino acids. Germline V lookup: CDR1 MNHNS, CDR2 SASEGT. Trimming left V 5 bases short and J 2 bases short, with 13 bases between. Here the CDR3 DNA reads TGTGCCAGCAGTCAGGGGGGGCCCCCCTACAATGAGCAGTTCTTC. Translation gives CASSQGGPPYNEQFF.

This clonotype was counted only a few times. The genes are TRBV5-4 and TRBJ2-7; 7 bases are shared with TRBD1. Germline V CDR1 and CDR2: SGHNT, YYREEE (reference sequence). V shed 3 bases, J shed 3 bases, and the junction held 12 bases outside the gene matches. This CDR3 region has 16 residues. The CDR3 region has the DNA TGTGCCAGCAGCTCCGCACCGGACAGGCCCAGCTACGAGCAGTACTTC. This encodes CASSSAPDRPSYEQYF.

The rearrangement links TRBV4-1 to TRBJ2-7, with D possibly called TRBD1 or TRBD2 (6 bases each). This CDR3 has 17 amino acids. CDR1 MGHRA and CDR2 YSYEKL come from the germline V gene. V was trimmed by 0 bases and J by 6 bases, leaving 21 bases between them. The CDR3 nucleotides are TGCGCCAGCAGCCAAGATCCCGGGGGCAGGGGAGTAGGCGAGCAGTACTTC. It specifies CASSQDPGGRGVGEQYF.

This chain joins TRBV7-9 and TRBJ2-1, with 8 bases lining up with TRBD2. The CDR3 covers 16 residues. Germline CDR1 is SEHNR and CDR2 is FQNEAQ (reference sequence). The ends lost 3 bases at V and 8 bases at J; junction bases unmatched: 12. The CDR3 DNA reads as TGTGCCAGCAGCTTCCGTCGTGCGGGGGGTAGGGATGAGCAGTTCTTC. It translates to CASSFRRAGGRDEQFF.

This clonotype was observed a few times. The V gene is TRBV7-3, the J gene TRBJ2-3; 10 bases line up with TRBD1. Unmatched junction bases numbered 6, after V lost 3 bases and J lost 6 bases. CDR1 SGHTA and CDR2 FQGTGA come from the germline V gene. CDR3 length: 15 amino acids. In DNA, the CDR3 is TGTGCCAGCAGCTTCCGGGACAGGGGAATGGATACGCAGTATTTT. The encoded protein is CASSFRDRGMDTQYF.

CDR3 sequence: CSARAEQGSATEAFF. The CDR3 DNA reads as TGCAGTGCTAGAGCGGAACAGGGTTCTGCCACTGAAGCTTTCTTT. The gene calls are TRBV20-1 and TRBJ1-1; D perhaps matches TRBD1 (6 bases). V was shortened by 1 base and J by 4 bases, with 16 bases between the two germline ends. There are 15 residues in the CDR3. Germline V gene sequence: CDR1 DFQATT, CDR2 SNEGSKA (reference sequence).

The chain recombines TRBV7-3 with TRBJ1-5, with 9 bases identical to TRBD1. CDR1 SGHTA and CDR2 FQGTGA come from the germline V gene. Trimming at V came to 5 bases and at J to 2 bases, leaving 13 bases not matched to a gene. The CDR3 runs to 18 residues. CDR3 sequence: CASSKPGQGINGNQPQHF. For the CDR3, the DNA is TGTGCCAGCAGCAAACCGGGACAGGGTATCAACGGCAATCAGCCCCAGCATTTT.